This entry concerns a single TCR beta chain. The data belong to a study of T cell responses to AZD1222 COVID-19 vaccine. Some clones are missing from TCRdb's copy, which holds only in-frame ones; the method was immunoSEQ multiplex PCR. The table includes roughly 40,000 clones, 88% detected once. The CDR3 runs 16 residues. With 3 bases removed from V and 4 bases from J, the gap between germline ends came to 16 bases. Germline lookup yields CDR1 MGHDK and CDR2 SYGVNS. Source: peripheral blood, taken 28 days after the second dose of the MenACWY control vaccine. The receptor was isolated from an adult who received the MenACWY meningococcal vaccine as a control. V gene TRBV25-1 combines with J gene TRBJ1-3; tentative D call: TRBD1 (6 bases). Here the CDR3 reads CASSDRGTSAGNTIYF. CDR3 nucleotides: TGTGCCAGCAGTGATAGGGGGACGTCGGCAGGAAACACCATATATTTT.